This T cell receptor (beta chain) derives from a study of spatial heterogeneity in lung cancer. Study at large: Compared with alpha-chain sequences, beta-chain sequences were consistently detected in greater numbers. The library had UMIs, and each TCR and UMI pair averaged more than ten raw reads.

Trimming removed 5 bases from V and 7 bases from J; junction bases left unmatched: 11. The germline V gene has CDR1 LNHNV and CDR2 YYDKDF (reference sequence). The CDR3 has 15 residues. A single record per CDR3 protein comes from TCRdb applying MiXCR to the 5' RACE reads. The sample records over 75,000 distinct CDR3 sequences, under 25% being singletons. Study results and limitations: Ubiquitous expanded tumor TCRs showed up in blood more at resection than follow-up.

On this clonotype: The target antigen is unknown.

The time point denotes: sample taken at primary tumor resection. No cell sorting; template was whole RNA from tumor, lung tissue or PBMC. There were around 72 donors, all of them untreated patients with early-stage non-small cell lung cancer. The chain has TRBV15 and TRBJ2-1; TRBD2 aligns across 7 bases. Source: PBMCs, taken at surgery. The clonotype comes from a male donor with early-stage non-small cell lung cancer. The CDR3 DNA reads as TGTGCCACCAGCCGCGAGGCGGGAGTCTGGAATGAGCAGTTCTTC. Residues: CATSREAGVWNEQFF.